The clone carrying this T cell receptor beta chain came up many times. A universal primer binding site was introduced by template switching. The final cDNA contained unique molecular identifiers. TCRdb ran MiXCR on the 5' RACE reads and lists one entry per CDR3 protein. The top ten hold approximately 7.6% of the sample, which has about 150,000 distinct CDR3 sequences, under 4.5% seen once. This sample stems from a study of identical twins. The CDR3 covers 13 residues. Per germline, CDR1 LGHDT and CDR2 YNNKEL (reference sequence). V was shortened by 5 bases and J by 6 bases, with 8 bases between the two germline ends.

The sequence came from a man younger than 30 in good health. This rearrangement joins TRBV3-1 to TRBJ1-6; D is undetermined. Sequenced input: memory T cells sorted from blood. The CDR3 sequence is CASSVRGNSPLHF. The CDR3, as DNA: TGTGCCAGCAGCGTCCGGGGTAATTCACCCCTCCACTTT.